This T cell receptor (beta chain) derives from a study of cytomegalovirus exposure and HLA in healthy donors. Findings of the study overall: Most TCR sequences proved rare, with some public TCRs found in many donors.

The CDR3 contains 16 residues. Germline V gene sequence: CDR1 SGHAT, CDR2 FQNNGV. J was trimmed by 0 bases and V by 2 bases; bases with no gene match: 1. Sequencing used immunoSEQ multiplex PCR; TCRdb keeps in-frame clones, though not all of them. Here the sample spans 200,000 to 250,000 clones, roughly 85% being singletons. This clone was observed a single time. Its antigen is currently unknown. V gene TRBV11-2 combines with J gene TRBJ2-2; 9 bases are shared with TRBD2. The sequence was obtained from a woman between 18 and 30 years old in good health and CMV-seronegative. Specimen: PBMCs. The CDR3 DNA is TGTGCCAGCAGCTTATGGACTAGCGCGAACACCGGGGAGCTGTTTTTT. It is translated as CASSLWTSANTGELFF.